These 14 T cell receptor beta chains share one sample of origin, sequenced in a study of graft-versus-host responses after intestinal transplantation. No cognate antigen is known for these TCRs. The assay was immunoSEQ multiplex PCR, and TCRdb's table has in-frame clones only and misses some. The table records roughly 93,000 clones, roughly 90% of them present only once. Specimen: unstimulated CD8+ T cells sorted from spleen or lymph node cells, collected before transplant. These receptors came from a human donor who was the organ donor for an intestinal transplant.

The J gene is TRBJ2-1, the V gene TRBV13, with D perhaps TRBD2 (6 bases). V was clipped by 5 bases and J by 4 bases, with 18 bases between them. Germline assignment: CDR1 PRHDT and CDR2 FYEKMQ (reference sequence). The CDR3 has 16 amino acids. The CDR3 sequence is CASSPSGERSYNEQFF. The CDR3 region has the DNA TGTGCCAGCAGCCCCTCGGGGGAGAGGTCGTACAATGAGCAGTTCTTC.

This clone appeared once. The chain employs TRBV6-5 and TRBJ2-1; maybe TRBD1 (5 bases). The CDR3 totals 14 residues. V was trimmed by 1 base and J by 7 bases, leaving 11 bases between them. Germline-derived CDR1 and CDR2 are MNHEY and SVGAGI. In DNA form, the CDR3 reads TGTGCCAGCAGTTACTATGCAGGGCGGAATGAGCAGTTCTTC. Protein product: CASSYYAGRNEQFF.

Comment on this clone: This sample also contains other DNA sequences that code for the same CDR3. The CDR3 protein is CAWSVGQGNQPQHF. Written as DNA, the CDR3 is TGTGCCTGGAGTGTAGGGCAGGGTAATCAGCCCCAGCATTTT. The rearrangement uses TRBV30 and TRBJ1-5, with D perhaps TRBD1 (5 bases). Per the germline V gene, CDR1 is GTSNPN and CDR2 is SVGIG (reference sequence). The CDR3 spans 14 residues. V lost 0 bases, J lost 4 bases, and 10 bases lay in between.

This chain joins TRBV9 and TRBJ1-2; D unclear. V was pared by 0 bases and J by 4 bases, with 13 bases between. There are 15 residues in the CDR3. Germline V gene data show CDR1 as SGDLS and CDR2 as YYNGEE. The CDR3 nucleotides read TGTGCCAGCAGCGTAGGGCCAGGTCAACTCTATGGCTACACCTTC. It translates to CASSVGPGQLYGYTF. The entire variable domain, with the rest obtained from reference TRBV9 and TRBJ1-2, is as follows: DSGVTQTPKHLITATGQRVTLRCSPRSGDLSVYWYQQSLDQGLQFLIQYYNGEERAKGNILERFSAQQFPDLHSELNLSSLELGDSALYFCASSVGPGQLYGYTFGSGTRLTVV.

The genes are TRBV28 and TRBJ2-7, with D possibly being TRBD2 (6 bases). This CDR3 region has 13 residues. The V gene lost 3 bases and the J gene lost 1 base, with 7 bases spanning the gap. Germline CDR1 MDHEN, CDR2 SYDVKM. The CDR3 sequence: CASSLGGSYEQYF. The DNA for the CDR3 is TGTGCCAGCAGTTTGGGGGGATCCTACGAGCAGTACTTC.

This clone came up a few times. The V gene is TRBV10-3, the J gene TRBJ1-1; 9 nucleotides align to TRBD1. V lost 6 bases and J lost 13; bases outside the gene matches: 12. The CDR3 contains 13 residues. The germline V gene encodes CDR1 ENHRY and CDR2 SYGVKD. CDR3 sequence (DNA): TGTGCCATCAGAGCACAGGGGGCTACGATTGTTTTCTTT. Amino acid sequence: CAIRAQGATIVFF.

The chain employs TRBV9 and TRBJ2-1; 8 bases align to TRBD2. The CDR3 runs 15 residues. Germline V gene lookup returns CDR1 SGDLS and CDR2 YYNGEE. V gave up 2 bases and J gave up 7 bases; unmatched junction bases: 8. Here the CDR3 DNA reads TGTGCCAGCAGCGTCGGGGGGGCCTTCACAAATGAGCAGTTCTTC. The encoded protein is CASSVGGAFTNEQFF.

The DNA of the CDR3 is TGTGCCAGCAGTGAATTTTTGGGACAGGGCTATGGCTACACCTTC. Translating gives CASSEFLGQGYGYTF. The rearrangement links TRBV25-1 to TRBJ1-2, with 9 bases identical to TRBD1. CDR3 length: 15 amino acids. V lost 1 base, J lost 4 bases, and 4 bases stayed unmatched. Germline lookup yields CDR1 MGHDK and CDR2 SYGVNS.

The J gene is TRBJ1-2, the V gene TRBV4-3; unclear D gene. The germline gives CDR1 LGHNA, CDR2 YSLEER. Trimming took 1 base from V and 2 from J, leaving 14 bases between them. The CDR3 sequence is 16 residues long. The DNA for the CDR3 is TGCGCCAGCAGCCAAGGATCCCCAGGCGGGAACTATGGCTACACCTTC. Translating it yields CASSQGSPGGNYGYTF.

This clone appeared a single time. V and J are TRBV7-8 and TRBJ2-1, with 7 positions matching TRBD1. Germline V lookup: CDR1 SGHVS, CDR2 FQNEAQ. J lost 5 bases, V lost 1 base, and 5 bases had no gene match. CDR3 length: 15 residues. As DNA, the CDR3 is TGTGCCAGCAGCTTAGGAAACAGGGGACACAATGAGCAGTTCTTC. It codes for CASSLGNRGHNEQFF.

The genes are TRBV11-2 and TRBJ1-3, with D possibly TRBD1 on 5 matching bases. V lost 5 bases, J lost 0 bases, and 11 bases lay in between. CDR1 SGHAT and CDR2 FQNNGV come from the germline V gene. This CDR3 is built from 15 residues. The CDR3 protein is CASSPGEASGNTIYF. The CDR3 DNA is TGTGCCAGCAGCCCGGGGGAGGCCTCTGGAAACACCATATATTTT.

V usage is TRBV10-3 and J usage is TRBJ2-1; 11 bases map to TRBD1. The CDR3 has 19 amino acids. Germline V gene sequence: CDR1 ENHRY, CDR2 SYGVKD. After removal of 2 bases from V and 7 bases from J, the junction contained 16 bases not matched to a gene. CDR3 nucleotide sequence: TGTGCCATCAGTGAGCCTGGGGACTCCGGGACAGGGGGAGGGAATGAGCAGTTCTTC. Translating it yields CAISEPGDSGTGGGNEQFF.

The CDR3: CASSPRQVADTQYF. The CDR3 DNA sequence: TGTGCCAGCAGCCCAAGACAGGTTGCAGATACGCAGTATTTT. The chain has TRBV5-4 and TRBJ2-3; TRBD1 is a possible D gene (6 bases). V lost 4 bases to trimming and J lost 4 bases, with 13 bases between them. The CDR3 length is 14 residues. CDR1 SGHNT and CDR2 YYREEE come from the germline V gene (reference sequence).

This clone was observed a single time. The chain links TRBV25-1 to TRBJ1-4; 9 bases line up with TRBD1. The V and J ends lost 2 bases and 5 bases, in that order; junction bases with no gene match: 6. This CDR3 contains 16 residues. CDR1 MGHDK and CDR2 SYGVNS come from the germline V gene. In nucleotides, the CDR3 is TGTGCCAGCAGTGAAAGATGGGACAGGGAAAATGAAAAACTGTTTTTT. Residues: CASSERWDRENEKLFF.